This T cell receptor beta chain stems from a study of cytomegalovirus exposure and HLA in healthy donors. The V end was cut by 3 bases, the J end by 4 bases, with 14 bases between. Germline lookup yields CDR1 LGHNA and CDR2 YSLEER. The CDR3 is made up of 15 amino acids. Only one count was recorded for this clone. Its antigen is still unknown. PCR primers comprised 60 Vbeta and 13 Jbeta primers. The table came from immunoSEQ multiplex PCR; TCRdb's copy has only in-frame clones and leaves some out. Here the sample spans around 100,000 clones, 70% to 80% being singletons. The study, taken as a whole, reports: One cluster of highly shared sequence variants probably arose as a sequencing artifact.

The sample was PBMCs. This clonotype was obtained from a woman between 40 and 50 years old in good health and CMV-seronegative. This rearrangement joins TRBV4-3 to TRBJ2-3, with D maybe TRBD1 (5 bases). The CDR3 sequence is CASSQDTTPADTQYF. The CDR3 DNA reads TGCGCCAGCAGCCAGGACACCACTCCCGCAGATACGCAGTATTTT.